The next 22 T cell receptor beta chains were all read from a single sample in a study of shared clonotypes between healthy human individuals. Measured with immunoSEQ multiplex PCR; TCRdb has only the in-frame clones, and not every one. The sample records about 2.1 million clones, about 93% being singletons. CD8 cells regarded as naive lacked CD45RO, were positively chosen for CCR7, and omitted terminally differentiated effector memory CD45RA+ cells. Sequenced input: naive CD8+ T cells from PBMCs. All receptors derive from a man aged 18 to 29 in good health. Some clones in this sample may be carry-over from other donors' samples.

The chain carries TRBV15 and TRBJ2-5; perhaps TRBD2 as D (5 bases). Germline CDR1 and CDR2: LNHNV and YYDKDF (reference sequence). This CDR3 contains 14 residues. The V gene lost 4 bases and the J gene lost 5 bases, with 14 bases spanning the gap. The CDR3 region has the DNA TGTGCCACCAGCACGTCGGGGTTCTGGGAGACCCAGTACTTC. Translation gives CATSTSGFWETQYF.

The chain is built from TRBV4-3 and TRBJ2-2; 10 bases map to TRBD2. Germline V gene lookup returns CDR1 LGHNA and CDR2 YSLEER. There are 16 residues in the CDR3. J gave up 4 bases and V 1 base, and 3 bases lay outside the gene matches. The CDR3, as DNA: TGCGCCAGCAGCCAAGCGGGACTAGCGCTCACCGGGGAGCTGTTTTTT. Translating gives CASSQAGLALTGELFF.

This clone was seen just once. J is TRBJ2-3 and V is TRBV28, with 7 bases fitting TRBD2. Losses at the gene ends were 4 bases for V and 2 bases for J; bases not matched to a gene: 18. CDR1 and CDR2 from the germline V gene are MDHEN and SYDVKM. The CDR3 has 19 amino acids. The CDR3 spells CASSSSRESSGSYTDTQYF. In DNA, the CDR3 is TGTGCCAGCAGTTCCTCTAGGGAGAGTAGCGGGTCGTACACAGATACGCAGTATTTT.

The chain employs TRBV4-2 and TRBJ2-4, with D tentatively TRBD1 (5 bases). Looked up from germline, CDR1 is LGHNA and CDR2 is YNFKEQ. With 0 bases removed from V and 0 bases from J, the gap between germline ends came to 12 bases. CDR3 size: 17 residues. The CDR3 spells CASSQDAREQAKNIQYF. The CDR3, as DNA: TGTGCCAGCAGCCAAGATGCCAGGGAACAAGCCAAAAACATTCAGTACTTC.

The chain carries TRBV29-1 and TRBJ1-2; D may be TRBD1 (5 bases). The length of the CDR3 is 14 residues. V lost 6 bases and J lost 3, with 17 bases in between. Germline V lookup: CDR1 SQVTM, CDR2 ANQGSEA. The CDR3 coding sequence is TGCAGCGTCGCAGGGCCAGGGCGCGACTATGGCTACACCTTC. Its translation: CSVAGPGRDYGYTF. The entire variable domain, with the rest obtained from reference TRBV29-1 and TRBJ1-2, is as follows: SAVISQKPSRDICQRGTSLTIQCQVDSQVTMMFWYRQQPGQSLTLIATANQGSEATYESGFVIDKFPISRPNLTFSTLTVSNMSPEDSSIYLCSVAGPGRDYGYTFGSGTRLTVV.

The J gene is TRBJ2-1, the V gene TRBV7-7, with 11 positions matching TRBD2. Per germline, CDR1 SSHAT and CDR2 FNYEAQ (reference sequence). The CDR3 is made up of 17 amino acids. V gave up 1 base and J gave up 4 bases; unmatched junction bases: 6. CDR3 region: CASSLELAGGRYNEQFF. In DNA, the CDR3 is TGTGCCAGCAGCTTAGAGCTAGCGGGGGGTCGGTACAATGAGCAGTTCTTC.

The DNA of the CDR3 is TGTGCCAGCAGCTTAGCGGGTTGGGGAGCGATTGAGCAGTTCTTC. This codes for CASSLAGWGAIEQFF. The V gene is TRBV7-9, the J gene TRBJ2-1; D perhaps matches TRBD2 (5 bases). The CDR3 runs 15 residues. Trimming shortened V by 0 bases and J by 9 bases, and 15 bases separated the two germline ends. Germline V gene lookup returns CDR1 SEHNR and CDR2 FQNEAQ (reference sequence).

The V gene is TRBV7-9, the J gene TRBJ2-2, with D possibly TRBD1 on 5 matching bases. The CDR3 is made up of 17 amino acids. Trimming removed 4 bases at V and 2 bases at J, with 17 bases between. Germline CDR1 is SEHNR and CDR2 is FQNEAQ (reference sequence). Written as DNA, the CDR3 is TGTGCCAGCAGCTCGGACACAAATAGCCGAAACACCGGGGAGCTGTTTTTT. Protein: CASSSDTNSRNTGELFF.

This clone was observed a single time. The genes are TRBV13 and TRBJ1-1; D uncertain. Germline CDR1 and CDR2: PRHDT and FYEKMQ (reference sequence). The CDR3 is 14 residues long. V lost 1 base and J 3 bases, leaving 9 bases between the germline ends. This chain's CDR3 is CASSLAAEDTEAFF. DNA for the CDR3: TGTGCCAGCAGCTTAGCCGCCGAAGACACTGAAGCTTTCTTT.

This sequence joins TRBV6-5 and TRBJ2-2, with a tentative D call TRBD1 (5 bases). This CDR3 has 15 amino acids. Trimming took off 7 bases at V and 7 bases at J, with 19 bases between the two ends. Germline assignment: CDR1 MNHEY and CDR2 SVGAGI. The chain's CDR3 is CASTPGKGFGGELFF. Here the CDR3 DNA reads TGTGCCAGCACCCCAGGGAAAGGATTTGGCGGGGAGCTGTTTTTT.

This clone has only one observation. This chain joins TRBV7-9 and TRBJ1-2; perhaps TRBD1 as D (5 bases). This CDR3 comprises 16 residues. The germline gives CDR1 SEHNR, CDR2 FQNEAQ (reference sequence). Trimming left V 4 bases short and J 6 bases short, with 21 bases between. The CDR3 reads CASSSPRGIPGHGYTF. The CDR3 nucleotides are TGTGCCAGCAGCTCTCCACGGGGCATCCCGGGCCATGGCTACACCTTC.

The V and J genes are TRBV28 and TRBJ2-6; D is uncertain. This CDR3 is built from 15 residues. Per germline, CDR1 MDHEN and CDR2 SYDVKM. Trimming removed 6 bases at V and 0 bases at J, with 9 bases between. CDR3 amino acids: CASSYEHSGANVLTF. DNA for the CDR3: TGTGCCAGCAGCTATGAACACTCTGGGGCCAACGTCCTGACTTTC.

The chain combines TRBV12-5 with TRBJ2-5; 9 bases agree with TRBD2. The CDR3 is 23 residues long. The germline CDR1 and CDR2 sequences are LGHNT and FRNRAP. The V segment lost 2 bases and the J segment 5 bases; nucleotides outside the gene matches: 30. CDR3 loop: CASGLPPEVGQGDAGGPRETQYF. DNA for the CDR3: TGTGCTAGTGGTTTGCCCCCCGAGGTAGGGCAAGGGGACGCGGGAGGGCCGAGGGAGACCCAGTACTTC.

A single count supports this clone. V usage is TRBV28 and J usage is TRBJ2-7; either TRBD1 or TRBD2 may supply D (6 bases each). This CDR3 has 19 residues. V dropped 8 bases and J dropped 3 bases, with 32 bases sitting between them. Germline assignment: CDR1 MDHEN and CDR2 SYDVKM. The CDR3 bases are TGTGCCAGCCGTTCCCTGAGCCCCCTCCGGGGGCTCCCCCGCTACGAGCAGTACTTC. This gives the protein CASRSLSPLRGLPRYEQYF.

V is TRBV7-3 and J is TRBJ2-7; D remains unclear. The ends were cut back, 3 bases at V and 5 bases at J, with 14 bases in the middle. This CDR3 is built from 14 residues. Germline CDR1 is SGHTA and CDR2 is FQGTGA. CDR3 amino acids: CASSLGGTINEQYF. For the CDR3, the DNA is TGTGCCAGCAGCTTGGGCGGCACCATCAACGAGCAGTACTTC.

The chain links TRBV10-3 to TRBJ2-3, with D perhaps matching TRBD2 (5 bases). V was cut by 2 bases and J by 2 bases, with 5 bases left in between. This CDR3 spans 13 amino acids. Germline V gene sequence: CDR1 ENHRY, CDR2 SYGVKD. CDR3 nucleotides: TGTGCCATCAGTGAGGGACTCACAGATACGCAGTATTTT. Translated, it gives CAISEGLTDTQYF.

V usage is TRBV30 and J usage is TRBJ2-7; D not certain. Germline V lookup: CDR1 GTSNPN, CDR2 SVGIG (reference sequence). The CDR3 runs to 17 residues. Trimming cost V 1 base and J 1 base, with 20 bases left between them. The CDR3 DNA reads TGTGCCTGGAGTGACTTAAGTATGGGTTTGGGTTCCTACGAGCAGTACTTC. Protein sequence: CAWSDLSMGLGSYEQYF. The whole variable domain, filled in from reference TRBV30 and TRBJ2-7, reads SQTIHQWPATLVQPVGSPLSLECTVEGTSNPNLYWYRQAAGRGLQLLFYSVGIGQISSEVPQNLSASRPQDRQFILSSKKLLLSDSGFYLCAWSDLSMGLGSYEQYFGPGTRLTVT.

The rearrangement uses TRBV15 and TRBJ1-1; D is undetermined. CDR3 length: 13 residues. Trimming shortened V by 0 bases and J by 0 bases, and 2 bases separated the two germline ends. From germline, CDR1 is LNHNV and CDR2 YYDKDF (reference sequence). The CDR3 loop reads CATSREVNTEAFF. The CDR3 DNA reads TGTGCCACCAGCAGAGAGGTGAACACTGAAGCTTTCTTT. Based on the CDR3 plus reference TRBV15 and TRBJ1-1, the full variable domain is DAMVIQNPRYQVTQFGKPVTLSCSQTLNHNVMYWYQQKSSQAPKLLFHYYDKDFNNEADTPDNFQSRRPNTSFCFLDIRSPGLGDTAMYLCATSREVNTEAFFGQGTRLTVV.

This rearrangement joins TRBV7-8 to TRBJ2-7; D gene uncertain. The V gene's germline CDR1 is SGHVS and CDR2 FQNEAQ. The CDR3 has 14 amino acids. Trimming took off 2 bases at V and 0 bases at J, with 8 bases between the two ends. The CDR3 spells CASSLSAVSYEQYF. Here the CDR3 DNA reads TGTGCCAGCAGCTTATCCGCTGTCTCCTACGAGCAGTACTTC. Supplemented by reference TRBV7-8 and TRBJ2-7, the full variable domain reads GAGVSQSPRYKVAKRGQDVALRCDPISGHVSLFWYQQALGQGPEFLTYFQNEAQLDKSGLPSDRFFAERPEGSVSTLKIQRTQQEDSAVYLCASSLSAVSYEQYFGPGTRLTVT.

The rearrangement joins TRBV28 to TRBJ2-3, with 11 bases aligning to TRBD2. The V gene's germline CDR1 is MDHEN and CDR2 SYDVKM. This CDR3 has 15 amino acids. Germline trimming cut 5 bases from V and 6 bases from J; bases unmatched to any gene: 7. The CDR3: CASSVIAGGVDTQYF. The CDR3 nucleotides read TGTGCCAGCAGTGTGATAGCGGGAGGGGTGGATACGCAGTATTTT. Complete variable domain (other parts from reference TRBV28 and TRBJ2-3): DVKVTQSSRYLVKRTGEKVFLECVQDMDHENMFWYRQDPGLGLRLIYFSYDVKMKEKGDIPEGYSVSREKKERFSLILESASTNQTSMYLCASSVIAGGVDTQYFGPGTRLTVL.

V gene TRBV28 combines with J gene TRBJ2-3, with 12 bases matching TRBD2. CDR3 size: 16 residues. Per germline, CDR1 MDHEN and CDR2 SYDVKM. V gave up 1 base and J gave up 5 bases; unmatched junction bases: 4. The DNA of the CDR3 is TGTGCCAGCAGTTTATCTAGCGGGAGGGATGAAGATACGCAGTATTTT. Translated: CASSLSSGRDEDTQYF. Looking up the rest from reference TRBV28 and TRBJ2-3 gives the full variable domain: DVKVTQSSRYLVKRTGEKVFLECVQDMDHENMFWYRQDPGLGLRLIYFSYDVKMKEKGDIPEGYSVSREKKERFSLILESASTNQTSMYLCASSLSSGRDEDTQYFGPGTRLTVL.

This clone has just one count. This chain uses TRBV9 with TRBJ2-1, with TRBD2 matching over 10 bases. CDR3 size: 14 residues. Germline V lookup: CDR1 SGDLS, CDR2 YYNGEE. Germline trimming cut 0 bases from V and 8 bases from J; bases unmatched to any gene: 2. The CDR3 DNA reads as TGTGCCAGCAGCGTAGGTGGACTAGCGGATGAGCAGTTCTTC. Its protein is CASSVGGLADEQFF. Together with reference TRBV9 and TRBJ2-1, the CDR3 gives the full variable domain: DSGVTQTPKHLITATGQRVTLRCSPRSGDLSVYWYQQSLDQGLQFLIQYYNGEERAKGNILERFSAQQFPDLHSELNLSSLELGDSALYFCASSVGGLADEQFFGPGTRLTVL.